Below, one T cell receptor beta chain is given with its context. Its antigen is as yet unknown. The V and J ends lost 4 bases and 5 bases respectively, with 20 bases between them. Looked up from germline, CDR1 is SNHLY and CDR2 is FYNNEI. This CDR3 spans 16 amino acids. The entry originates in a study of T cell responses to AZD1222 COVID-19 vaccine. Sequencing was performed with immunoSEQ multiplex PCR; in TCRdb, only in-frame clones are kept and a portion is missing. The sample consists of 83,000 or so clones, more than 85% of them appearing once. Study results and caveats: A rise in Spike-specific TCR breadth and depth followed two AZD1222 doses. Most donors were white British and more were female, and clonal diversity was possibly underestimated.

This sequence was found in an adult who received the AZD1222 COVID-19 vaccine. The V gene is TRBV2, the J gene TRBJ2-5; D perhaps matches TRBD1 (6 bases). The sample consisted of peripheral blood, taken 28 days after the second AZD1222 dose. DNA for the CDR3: TGTGCCAGCAGTGGGGCGGTGGGAGTAAGGGGGGAGACCCAGTACTTC. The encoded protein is CASSGAVGVRGETQYF.